The clone carrying this T cell receptor beta chain was detected only once. Its target is unknown. The sequenced patients had an expansion of CD8+CD57+ cells seen by flow cytometry. Sampling of blood occurred while the patients had still received no therapy. Researchers used genomic DNA as the template to profile TCR beta VDJ and CDR3. One entry per CDR3 protein results from TCRdb running MiXCR on the reads. The table lists some 140,000 distinct CDR3 sequences, around half of them singletons, with less than 15% in the top ten. The sample is drawn from a study of CD8+CD57+ T cells in acquired aplastic anemia. As for the study in general: Sorted CD4+ and CD8+ cells yielded approximately 3.4 ug of DNA on average.

The CDR3 has 15 residues. With 4 bases removed from V and 8 bases from J, the gap between germline ends came to 18 bases. Germline V gene data show CDR1 as SGDLS and CDR2 as YYNGEE. Findings and limits, study-wide: CD8+ Simpson's diversity in patients was not significantly different from that in controls. Some 31 CD8+ CDR3 sequences were shared between patients and controls.

Sequencing input: sorted CD4+, CD8+, or CD8+CD57+ T cells (not recorded which) from PBMCs. This chain connects TRBV9 to TRBJ1-4, with D possibly TRBD1 on 5 matching bases. The sequence was obtained from a human donor with aplastic anemia. CDR3 in DNA: TGTGCCAGCAGCCAAGGTATTAGGGGATCGGAAAAACTGTTTTTT. It specifies CASSQGIRGSEKLFF.